This TCR beta chain stems from a study of blood T cell repertoires in COVID-19. Study information: The origin of the acute and convalescent COVID-19 samples was the United States, Italy and Spain. From T cells, B-cell-depleted T cells, or PBMCs came the material, which was cDNA or gDNA.

The CDR3 is made up of 14 amino acids. Germline V gene lookup returns CDR1 MNHEY and CDR2 SVGAGI. With 0 bases clipped from V and 7 bases from J, the junction kept 1 base outside the gene matches. Remarks on this clone: This sample includes further DNA sequences coding for the same CDR3.

Original handling: Using reference gene primer amplification, nucleated cell counts were estimated. The repertoire was sequenced with immunoSEQ multiplex PCR; TCRdb's copy has only in-frame clones and lacks some. The D gene and trimming were derived from the DNA, and the V and J assignments and clone size from that table. The sample has about 120,000 clones; roughly 79% are singletons. This TCR derives from a human donor in a cohort sampled during active COVID-19. This chain links TRBV6-5 with TRBJ1-4, with 8 bases aligning to TRBD1. Sample: peripheral blood. CDR3 protein: CASSYSDRGEKLFF. CDR3 sequence (DNA): TGTGCCAGCAGTTACTCCGACAGGGGTGAAAAACTGTTTTTT.